The 28 T cell receptor beta chains given below trace back to one sample, sequenced in a study of PD-1 blockade in classical Hodgkin lymphoma. The data were produced by immunoSEQ multiplex PCR, yet TCRdb's version contains in-frame clones alone and is incomplete. The table records more than 15,000 clones, roughly four fifths of them present only once. Regarding time point: cycle 4 day 1 (C4D1), after about 6 weeks of nivolumab. Relapses following autologous stem cell transplantation were seen in all patients, with brentuximab vedotin exposure varying. The sample consisted of peripheral blood mononuclear cells (PBMCs), taken before the fourth cycle of nivolumab. These receptor sequences come from a human donor with classical Hodgkin lymphoma.

The gene calls are TRBV5-1 and TRBJ2-1; 11 positions agree with TRBD2. CDR1 and CDR2 from the germline V gene are SGHRS and YFSETQ. J lost 0 bases, V lost 0 bases, and 8 bases had no gene match. The CDR3 is 19 residues long. The CDR3 region is CASSLATSGILSSYNEQFF. The CDR3 DNA reads TGCGCCAGCAGCTTGGCGACTAGCGGGATTTTAAGCTCCTACAATGAGCAGTTCTTC.

This sequence joins TRBV2 and TRBJ2-5; 7 bases are shared with TRBD2. Germline lookup yields CDR1 SNHLY and CDR2 FYNNEI. V lost 4 bases, J lost 5 bases, and 1 base stayed unmatched. This CDR3 has 12 residues. The CDR3 DNA follows: TGTGCCAGCAGTGTACTAGCGGAGACCCAGTACTTC. This gives the protein CASSVLAETQYF.

The V and J genes are TRBV18 and TRBJ2-3, with 13 positions matching TRBD2. This CDR3 is 16 amino acids long. V shed 2 bases, J shed 5 bases, and the junction held 4 bases outside the gene matches. Per germline, CDR1 KGHSH and CDR2 LQKENI. This chain's CDR3 is CASSPEGLAGIDTQYF. CDR3 sequence (DNA): TGTGCCAGCTCACCAGAGGGACTAGCGGGGATAGATACGCAGTATTTT.

The chain carries TRBV2 and TRBJ2-3; 12 bases are shared with TRBD2. Germline CDR1 and CDR2: SNHLY and FYNNEI. The CDR3 extends over 18 amino acids. V shed 8 bases and J 2 bases; nucleotides not matched to a gene: 14. The CDR3 DNA reads TGTGCCAGCCCGAATCCCCTAGCGGGGGGGCAATACACAGATACGCAGTATTTT. Its protein is CASPNPLAGGQYTDTQYF.

The chain recombines TRBV7-9 with TRBJ1-1, with TRBD1 as a possible D gene (5 bases). Looked up from germline, CDR1 is SEHNR and CDR2 is FQNEAQ (reference sequence). The CDR3 spans 14 residues. The V and J ends lost 2 bases and 1 base respectively, with 8 bases between them. This chain's CDR3 is CASSLTGPNTEAFF. The CDR3, as DNA: TGTGCCAGCAGCTTAACAGGCCCGAACACTGAAGCTTTCTTT.

The rearrangement joins TRBV5-1 to TRBJ2-2, with D perhaps matching TRBD1 (5 bases). V was trimmed by 6 bases and J by 1 base, leaving 10 bases between them. The length of the CDR3 is 14 residues. CDR1 SGHRS and CDR2 YFSETQ come from the germline V gene. The CDR3 spells CASTPTGNTGELFF. CDR3 DNA: TGCGCCAGCACCCCCACAGGGAACACCGGGGAGCTGTTTTTT.

This chain links TRBV7-9 with TRBJ1-5; tentative D call: TRBD1 (5 bases). Germline CDR1 SEHNR, CDR2 FQNEAQ (reference sequence). V was pared by 4 bases and J by 1 base, with 11 bases between. CDR3 length equals 15 residues. In nucleotides, the CDR3 is TGTGCCAGCAGCTCGGGGGGGGTAAGCAATCAGCCCCAGCATTTT. Protein product: CASSSGGVSNQPQHF.

This chain connects TRBV21-1 to TRBJ1-4. TRBV21-1 is tagged as a pseudogene. The CDR3 is made up of 20 amino acids. CDR3 nucleotides: TGTGCCAGCAGCCCGCCGTTAATGGTCCGCGGCATCCGGGTGGGTGAAAAACTGTTTTTT. Translating it yields CASSPPLMVRGIRVGEKLFF.

The chain is built from TRBV6-6 and TRBJ2-3, with TRBD1 as a possible D gene (6 bases). The CDR3 length is 16 residues. V lost 5 bases and J lost 3, with 18 bases in between. Germline CDR1 MNHNY, CDR2 SVGAGI (reference sequence). The CDR3 is CASSPPAGTQTDTQYF. The CDR3 DNA reads as TGTGCCAGCAGTCCCCCAGCCGGGACACAAACAGATACGCAGTATTTT.

The chain recombines TRBV4-1 with TRBJ2-1, with TRBD2 matching 8 bases. J gave up 5 bases and V 1 base, and 7 bases lay outside the gene matches. Germline V lookup: CDR1 MGHRA, CDR2 YSYEKL. The CDR3 consists of 16 residues. Here the CDR3 DNA reads TGCGCCAGCAGCCAAGTCTTGGGACTAGGCGACAATGAGCAGTTCTTC. Protein: CASSQVLGLGDNEQFF.

The CDR3 loop is CASSQDSRKGTTNEKLFF. The DNA for the CDR3 is TGTGCCAGCAGCCAAGATAGCCGGAAGGGGACAACTAATGAAAAACTGTTTTTT. The V and J genes are TRBV4-2 and TRBJ1-4; the D gene is possibly TRBD1 (5 bases). Germline loops: CDR1 LGHNA, CDR2 YNFKEQ. The CDR3 contains 18 residues. V lost 0 bases and J 0 bases, leaving 14 bases between the germline ends.

The J gene is TRBJ2-3, the V gene TRBV7-9; 7 bases line up with TRBD2. Germline CDR1 reads SEHNR; CDR2 reads FQNEAQ (reference sequence). J lost 4 bases, V lost 5 bases, and 9 bases had no gene match. This CDR3 is 15 amino acids long. The CDR3 sequence is CASSRLGGFPDTQYF. The DNA for the CDR3 is TGTGCCAGCAGCCGCTTGGGGGGGTTCCCAGATACGCAGTATTTT.

The V gene is TRBV5-1, the J gene TRBJ1-6; TRBD1 matches at 8 bases. The CDR3 loop spans 14 amino acids. Looked up from germline, CDR1 is SGHRS and CDR2 is YFSETQ. V shed 7 bases, J shed 7 bases, and the junction held 7 bases outside the gene matches. CDR3 sequence (DNA): TGCGCCAGCGGACAGGGTATGGGGAATTCACCCCTCCACTTT. This codes for CASGQGMGNSPLHF.

The V call is TRBV4-2, the J call TRBJ2-7; 7 bases line up with TRBD2. CDR3 length equals 14 residues. The junction had 3 bases not matched to a gene; V was cut back by 1 base and J by 3 bases. Looked up from germline, CDR1 is LGHNA and CDR2 is YNFKEQ. The CDR3 nucleotides read TGTGCCAGCAGCCAAGGGGCGGGGGTCTACGAGCAGTACTTC. It is translated as CASSQGAGVYEQYF.

This rearrangement joins TRBV27 to TRBJ2-2; 8 nucleotides line up with TRBD1. The CDR3 contains 14 residues. The V and J ends lost 6 bases and 2 bases, in that order; junction bases with no gene match: 2. The V gene's germline CDR1 is MNHEY and CDR2 SMNVEV (reference sequence). The CDR3 sequence is CASSGQGNTGELFF. CDR3 nucleotide sequence: TGTGCCAGCAGCGGACAGGGAAACACCGGGGAGCTGTTTTTT.

The V gene is TRBV30, the J gene TRBJ2-2; 13 positions match TRBD2. The V gene end was trimmed by 6 bases and the J gene end by 5 bases; junction bases not matched to a gene: 6. This CDR3 spans 15 amino acids. CDR1 is GTSNPN and CDR2 is SVGIG in the germline V gene (reference sequence). In DNA form, the CDR3 reads TGTGCCTGTGCCGGGACTAGCGGGGTGACCGGGGAGCTGTTTTTT. It encodes CACAGTSGVTGELFF.

V usage is TRBV5-6 and J usage is TRBJ2-1; 8 bases map to TRBD2. V gave up 2 bases and J gave up 4 bases; unmatched junction bases: 2. The CDR3 runs to 14 residues. CDR1 is SGHDT and CDR2 is YYEEEE in the germline V gene. CDR3 sequence: CASSFGGDYNEQFF. CDR3 DNA sequence: TGTGCCAGCAGCTTCGGGGGGGATTACAATGAGCAGTTCTTC.

The chain carries TRBV10-3 and TRBJ2-7, with D perhaps matching TRBD2 (7 bases). Trimming cost V 11 bases and J 0 bases, with 14 bases left between them. The CDR3 has 13 residues. CDR1 and CDR2 from the germline V gene are ENHRY and SYGVKD. CDR3 amino acids: CAHWGGPSYEQYF. In DNA form, the CDR3 reads TGTGCCCATTGGGGGGGGCCCTCCTACGAGCAGTACTTC.

CDR3 protein: CASSYSRGHYGYTF. For the CDR3, the DNA is TGTGCCAGCAGTTACTCGAGGGGGCACTATGGCTACACCTTC. The chain combines TRBV6-5 with TRBJ1-2, with TRBD1 matching over 7 bases. The CDR3 length is 14 residues. Germline CDR1 MNHEY, CDR2 SVGAGI. After removal of 0 bases from V and 3 bases from J, the junction contained 1 base not matched to a gene.

The V gene is TRBV4-2, the J gene TRBJ1-1, with 7 bases fitting TRBD1. Germline CDR1 LGHNA, CDR2 YNFKEQ. The CDR3 loop spans 14 amino acids. After removal of 1 base from V and 8 bases from J, the junction contained 7 bases not matched to a gene. CDR3 protein: CASSQADRVGEAFF. The CDR3 DNA follows: TGTGCCAGCAGCCAAGCCGACAGGGTAGGCGAAGCTTTCTTT.

The chain joins TRBV6-5 to TRBJ2-7; 9 bases are a match to TRBD2. This CDR3 spans 15 amino acids. V lost 5 bases, J lost 0 bases, and 5 bases stayed unmatched. Per germline, CDR1 MNHEY and CDR2 SVGAGI. The CDR3 DNA is TGTGCCAGCAGTCGCTCTAGCGGGGCCTCCTACGAGCAGTACTTC. Translation: CASSRSSGASYEQYF.

The CDR3 DNA sequence: TGTGCCAGCAGTTCGGGTCCTGGGGGAGAGACCCAGTACTTC. Protein product: CASSSGPGGETQYF. The chain uses TRBV6-1 and TRBJ2-5; D possibly uses TRBD1 or TRBD2 (5 bases each). This CDR3 comprises 14 residues. CDR1 MNHNS and CDR2 SASEGT come from the germline V gene. V lost 5 bases and J 4 bases, leaving 14 bases between the germline ends.

The CDR3 nucleotides are TGCGCCAGCAGCTGGGGACAGGGAAGAGCTTTCTTT. Translating it yields CASSWGQGRAFF. V usage is TRBV5-1 and J usage is TRBJ1-1, with 9 bases lining up with TRBD1. The CDR3 runs to 12 residues. Germline assignment: CDR1 SGHRS and CDR2 YFSETQ. J was trimmed by 10 bases and V by 3 bases; bases with no gene match: 4.

This CDR3 reads CASSLEVGAEAFF. CDR3 DNA sequence: TGTGCCAGCAGCTTAGAGGTGGGGGCTGAAGCTTTCTTT. V and J are TRBV7-9 and TRBJ1-1, with D possibly being TRBD1 (5 bases). Trimming pared 1 base from V and 6 bases from J, leaving 9 bases between. The CDR3 totals 13 residues. From germline, CDR1 is SEHNR and CDR2 FQNEAQ (reference sequence).

This sequence joins TRBV6-4 and TRBJ1-1; no firm D call. The CDR3 has 13 amino acids. V was trimmed by 4 bases and J by 1 base, leaving 7 bases between them. CDR1 is MRHNA and CDR2 is SNTAGT in the germline V gene. The CDR3 DNA follows: TGTGCCAGCAGTGTCCAAGAGAACACTGAAGCTTTCTTT. Its translation is CASSVQENTEAFF.

The CDR3 sequence: CAWSKSTGEEDYGYTF. The CDR3 DNA follows: TGTGCCTGGAGTAAGAGTACAGGGGAAGAAGACTATGGCTACACCTTC. The V gene is TRBV30, the J gene TRBJ1-2; 7 bases line up with TRBD1. The junction had 12 bases not matched to a gene; V was cut back by 2 bases and J by 3 bases. This CDR3 comprises 16 residues. Germline V gene lookup returns CDR1 GTSNPN and CDR2 SVGIG (reference sequence).

As concerns this clone: Other DNA sequences in this specimen translate into the identical CDR3. The chain couples TRBV5-1 to TRBJ2-1; D is uncertain. CDR1 and CDR2 (germline): SGHRS, YFSETQ. The length of the CDR3 is 12 residues. V was clipped by 3 bases and J by 6 bases, with 7 bases between them. The CDR3 nucleotides are TGCGCCAGCAGCTCCGGCCTCAATGAGCAGTTCTTC. Translated, it gives CASSSGLNEQFF.

The chain joins TRBV5-4 to TRBJ2-5; D possibly matches TRBD1 or TRBD2 (6 bases each). With 4 bases removed from V and 4 bases from J, the gap between germline ends came to 17 bases. Germline V gene lookup returns CDR1 SGHNT and CDR2 YYREEE (reference sequence). The CDR3 contains 15 residues. Here the CDR3 DNA reads TGTGCCAGCAGCGGGGGCCCCCCGGGAGTAGAGACCCAGTACTTC. It encodes CASSGGPPGVETQYF. The entire variable domain, with the rest obtained from reference TRBV5-4 and TRBJ2-5, is as follows: ETGVTQSPTHLIKTRGQQVTLRCSSQSGHNTVSWYQQALGQGPQFIFQYYREEENGRGNFPPRFSGLQFPNYSSELNVNALELDDSALYLCASSGGPPGVETQYFGPGTRLLVL.